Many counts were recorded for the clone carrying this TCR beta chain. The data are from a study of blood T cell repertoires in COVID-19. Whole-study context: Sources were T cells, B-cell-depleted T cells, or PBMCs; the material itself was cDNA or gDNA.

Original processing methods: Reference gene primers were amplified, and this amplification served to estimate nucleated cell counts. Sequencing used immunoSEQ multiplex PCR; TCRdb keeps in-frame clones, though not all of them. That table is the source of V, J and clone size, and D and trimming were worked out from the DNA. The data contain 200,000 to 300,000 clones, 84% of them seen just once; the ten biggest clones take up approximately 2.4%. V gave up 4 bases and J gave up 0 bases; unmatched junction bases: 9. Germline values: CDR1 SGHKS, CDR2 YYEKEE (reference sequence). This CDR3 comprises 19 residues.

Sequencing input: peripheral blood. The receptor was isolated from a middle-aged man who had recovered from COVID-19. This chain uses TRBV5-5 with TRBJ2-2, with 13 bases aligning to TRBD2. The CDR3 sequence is CASSPEGTSGNANTGELFF. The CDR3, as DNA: TGTGCCAGCAGCCCGGAGGGGACTAGCGGGAATGCGAACACCGGGGAGCTGTTTTTT.